The clone carrying this T cell receptor beta chain was counted a single time. The data stem from a study of Graves' ophthalmopathy and Graves' hyperthyroidism. RNA transcripts were the source from which TCR beta CDR3 regions were amplified. Following a first-round RT-PCR that used HTBI primers, a second-round multiplex PCR was carried out. TCRdb fed the multiplex PCR reads into MiXCR, producing one record per CDR3 protein. Of approximately 160,000 distinct CDR3 sequences listed, 30% to 45% were seen once; the top ten hold 5.8%. The clonotype comes from a woman aged 40-49 years with Graves' ophthalmopathy. Material: peripheral blood.

In DNA, the CDR3 is TGCAGTGCCACGGGTTACGGTAGCAATCAGCCCCAGCATTTT. It specifies CSATGYGSNQPQHF. The V and J genes are TRBV20-1 and TRBJ1-5, with unresolved D. V shed 6 bases and J shed 0 bases, with 12 bases lying between them. The CDR3 contains 14 residues. CDR1 and CDR2 (germline): DFQATT, SNEGSKA (reference sequence).